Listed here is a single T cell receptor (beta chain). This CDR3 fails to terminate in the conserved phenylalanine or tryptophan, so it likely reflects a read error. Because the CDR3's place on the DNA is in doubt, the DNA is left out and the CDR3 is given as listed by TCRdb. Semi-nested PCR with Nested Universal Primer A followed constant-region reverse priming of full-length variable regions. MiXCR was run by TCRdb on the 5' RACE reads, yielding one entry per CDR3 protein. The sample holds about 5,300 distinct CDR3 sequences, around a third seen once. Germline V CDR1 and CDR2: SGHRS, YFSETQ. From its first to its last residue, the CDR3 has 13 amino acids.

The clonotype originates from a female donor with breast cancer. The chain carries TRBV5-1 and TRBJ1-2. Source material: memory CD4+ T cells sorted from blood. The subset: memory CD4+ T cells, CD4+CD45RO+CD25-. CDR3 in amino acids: CASSYGQELGHTL.